The present T cell receptor beta chain was sequenced within a study of blood T cell repertoires in COVID-19. This clone was picked up a small number of times. V lost 2 bases to trimming and J lost 7 bases, with 12 bases between them. Per germline, CDR1 SGHNT and CDR2 YYREEE (reference sequence). CDR3 size: 13 residues. This table comes from immunoSEQ multiplex PCR, and its TCRdb copy is limited to in-frame clones, with some not included. The table lists a few hundred thousand clones, roughly 85% of them singletons. This receptor was taken from a man aged 50-59 years with active or convalescent COVID-19. The genes are TRBV5-4 and TRBJ1-2; D is unresolved. Sequenced sample: peripheral blood. The CDR3 reads CASSFQSTAGYTF. The CDR3 coding sequence is TGTGCCAGCAGCTTTCAGTCGACTGCTGGCTACACCTTC.